The rows below give T cell receptor beta chains drawn from one sample of a study of shared clonotypes between healthy human individuals. TCRdb's table, derived via immunoSEQ multiplex PCR, lists solely in-frame clones and lacks some. The data show nearly 1,000,000 clones, with about 80% seen just once and around 1.4% held by the top ten. Material for sequencing was memory CD4+ T cells sorted from blood. These receptor sequences come from a man aged 18-30 years in good health. CDR3s include the opening cysteine and the closing phenylalanine or tryptophan. The D gene is left open where the match is weak. Not all rows give a size; the values are once, few, many and, for expanded clones, a class.

V gene: TRBV7-8
D gene: .
clone size: .
J gene: TRBJ2-4
CDR3 protein: CASSPPAKNIQYF
CDR3 DNA: TGTGCCAGCTCTCCACCGGCCAAAAACATTCAGTACTTC

V gene: TRBV7-2
D gene: .
clone size: .
J gene: TRBJ1-1
CDR3 protein: CASSFSSSNTEAFF
CDR3 DNA: TGTGCCAGCAGCTTCTCCAGCTCGAACACTGAAGCTTTCTTT

V gene: TRBV5-4
D gene: TRBD1
clone size: .
J gene: TRBJ2-5
CDR3 protein: CASSFSGRGLQETQYF
CDR3 DNA: TGTGCCAGCAGCTTCAGTGGCAGGGGGCTTCAAGAGACCCAGTACTTC

V gene: TRBV7-9
D gene: .
clone size: once
J gene: TRBJ1-3
CDR3 protein: CASSLVVRAGNTIYF
CDR3 DNA: TGTGCCAGCAGCTTAGTTGTCAGGGCTGGAAACACCATATATTTT

V gene: TRBV7-2
D gene: .
clone size: few
J gene: TRBJ2-5
CDR3 protein: CASSLATSGRETQYF
CDR3 DNA: TGTGCCAGCAGCTTAGCGACGAGCGGGCGGGAGACCCAGTACTTC

V gene: TRBV19
D gene: .
clone size: few
J gene: TRBJ2-3
CDR3 protein: CATTGRTRSFTDTQYF
CDR3 DNA: TGTGCCACCACGGGCAGGACCCGAAGCTTCACAGATACGCAGTATTTT

V gene: TRBV5-1
D gene: .
clone size: few
J gene: TRBJ1-3
CDR3 protein: CASSFGQGDGNTIYF
CDR3 DNA: TGCGCCAGCAGCTTTGGGCAGGGCGATGGAAACACCATATATTTT

V gene: TRBV7-2
D gene: .
clone size: once
J gene: TRBJ1-2
CDR3 protein: CASSLGPSEGGYTF
CDR3 DNA: TGTGCCAGCAGCTTAGGTCCGTCCGAGGGTGGCTACACCTTC

V gene: TRBV7-5
D gene: .
clone size: .
J gene: TRBJ1-5
CDR3 protein: CARSPPRPQQNQPQHF
CDR3 DNA: TGTGCCAGAAGCCCGCCCCGCCCTCAACAGAATCAGCCCCAGCATTTT

V gene: TRBV9
D gene: TRBD2
clone size: .
J gene: TRBJ2-5
CDR3 protein: CASSVSTSRETQYF
CDR3 DNA: TGTGCCAGCAGCGTATCGACTAGCCGAGAGACCCAGTACTTC

V gene: TRBV9
D gene: TRBD1
clone size: .
J gene: TRBJ2-7
CDR3 protein: CASSRQGLSSYEQYF
CDR3 DNA: TGTGCCAGCAGCCGACAGGGCCTGAGTTCCTACGAGCAGTACTTC

V gene: TRBV5-5
D gene: .
clone size: .
J gene: TRBJ2-4
CDR3 protein: CASSSHREAKNIQYF
CDR3 DNA: TGTGCCAGCAGCTCTCACAGGGAAGCCAAAAACATTCAGTACTTC

V gene: TRBV2
D gene: TRBD2
clone size: once
J gene: TRBJ2-1
CDR3 protein: CASREGGPSYNEQFF
CDR3 DNA: TGTGCCAGCAGGGAGGGAGGGCCCTCCTACAATGAGCAGTTCTTC

V gene: TRBV6-1
D gene: TRBD1
clone size: .
J gene: TRBJ2-7
CDR3 protein: CASATGDGPYEQYF
CDR3 DNA: TGTGCCAGCGCGACAGGGGATGGACCTTACGAGCAGTACTTC

V gene: TRBV9
D gene: TRBD2
clone size: .
J gene: TRBJ2-5
CDR3 protein: CASSVGTSMETQYF
CDR3 DNA: TGTGCCAGCAGCGTAGGGACTAGCATGGAGACCCAGTACTTC

V gene: TRBV5-1
D gene: .
clone size: .
J gene: TRBJ2-7
CDR3 protein: CASTNPGERAEQYF
CDR3 DNA: TGCGCCAGCACCAATCCGGGAGAGCGAGCCGAGCAGTACTTC

V gene: TRBV15
D gene: .
clone size: .
J gene: TRBJ1-4
CDR3 protein: CATSSGRSNEKLFF
CDR3 DNA: TGTGCCACCAGCAGTGGGCGGTCTAATGAAAAACTGTTTTTT

V gene: TRBV2
D gene: .
clone size: .
J gene: TRBJ1-2
CDR3 protein: CASRDLANYGYTF
CDR3 DNA: TGTGCCAGCAGGGACCTCGCTAACTATGGCTACACCTTC

V gene: TRBV2
D gene: .
clone size: .
J gene: TRBJ2-5
CDR3 protein: CASRPSVAQETQYF
CDR3 DNA: TGTGCCAGCAGACCTAGCGTGGCCCAAGAGACCCAGTACTTC